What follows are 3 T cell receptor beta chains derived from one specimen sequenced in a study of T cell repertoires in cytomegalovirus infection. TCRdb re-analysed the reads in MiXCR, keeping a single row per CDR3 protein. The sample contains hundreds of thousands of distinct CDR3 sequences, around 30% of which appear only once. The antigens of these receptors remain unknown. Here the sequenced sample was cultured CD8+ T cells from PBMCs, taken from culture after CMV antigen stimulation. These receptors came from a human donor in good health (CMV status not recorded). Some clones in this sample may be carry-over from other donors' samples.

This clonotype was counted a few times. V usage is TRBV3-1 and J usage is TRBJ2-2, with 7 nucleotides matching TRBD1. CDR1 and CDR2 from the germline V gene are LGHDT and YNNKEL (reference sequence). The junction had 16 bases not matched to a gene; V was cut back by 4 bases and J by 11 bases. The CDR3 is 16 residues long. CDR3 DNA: TGTGCCAGCAGCCCCCCTGAGGGGGCCCTTCTCGGAGAGCTGTTTTTT. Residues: CASSPPEGALLGELFF.

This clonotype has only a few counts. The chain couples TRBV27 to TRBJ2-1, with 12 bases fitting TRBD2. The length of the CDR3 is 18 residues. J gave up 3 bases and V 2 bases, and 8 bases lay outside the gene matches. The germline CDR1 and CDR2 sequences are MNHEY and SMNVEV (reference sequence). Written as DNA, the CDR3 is TGTGCCAGCAGTTTAGGGTCTAGCGGGGGGGCTTTCTACAATGAGCAGTTCTTC. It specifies CASSLGSSGGAFYNEQFF.

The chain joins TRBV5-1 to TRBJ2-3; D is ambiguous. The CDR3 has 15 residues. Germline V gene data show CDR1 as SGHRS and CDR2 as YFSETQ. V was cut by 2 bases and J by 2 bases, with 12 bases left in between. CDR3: CASSFRTWSTDTQYF. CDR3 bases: TGCGCCAGCAGCTTCCGGACGTGGTCCACAGATACGCAGTATTTT.